Included here is one T cell receptor (beta chain) sequence, with context. Its antigen is not identified. The data are from a study of cytomegalovirus exposure and HLA in healthy donors. Study-level findings and limits: TCR beta chains numbering some 160 were designated cytomegalovirus-associated.

With 60 Vbeta and 13 Jbeta primers, the PCR was carried out. Only in-frame clones appear in the TCRdb table, and some are missing; sequencing was by immunoSEQ multiplex PCR. The table shows about 160,000 clones, with roughly 76% occurring only once. This clonotype was sampled from a human donor in good health. Sample: PBMCs.

The DNA of the CDR3 is TGTGCCAGCAGGGGTGACAGGGTGCCGGGACTGTTTTTT. Amino acids: CASRGDRVPGLFF. The chain employs TRBV5-5 and TRBJ1-4; 7 positions match TRBD1. The CDR3 extends over 13 amino acids. CDR1 is SGHKS and CDR2 is YYEKEE in the germline V gene (reference sequence). The V gene end was trimmed by 5 bases and the J gene end by 13 bases; junction bases not matched to a gene: 11.